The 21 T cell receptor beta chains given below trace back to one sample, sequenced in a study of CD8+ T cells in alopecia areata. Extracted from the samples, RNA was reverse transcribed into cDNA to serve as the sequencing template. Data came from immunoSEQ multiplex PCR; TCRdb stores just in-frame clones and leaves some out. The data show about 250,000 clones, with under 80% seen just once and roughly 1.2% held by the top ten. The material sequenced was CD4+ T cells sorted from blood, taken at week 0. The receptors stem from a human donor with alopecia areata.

The CDR3 bases are TGTGCCAGTAGTATAGCGAGTCAGCCCCAGCATTTT. This gives the protein CASSIASQPQHF. This chain joins TRBV19 and TRBJ1-5; D unresolved. V lost 1 base, J lost 6 bases, and 4 bases lay in between. Germline V gene lookup returns CDR1 LNHDA and CDR2 SQIVND (reference sequence). The CDR3 sequence is 12 residues long.

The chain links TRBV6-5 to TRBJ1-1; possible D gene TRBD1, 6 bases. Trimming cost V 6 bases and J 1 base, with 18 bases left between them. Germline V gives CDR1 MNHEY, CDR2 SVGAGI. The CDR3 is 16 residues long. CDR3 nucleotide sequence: TGTGCCAGCAGCTACAGCGGTGTGGGGGCGAACACTGAAGCTTTCTTT. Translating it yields CASSYSGVGANTEAFF.

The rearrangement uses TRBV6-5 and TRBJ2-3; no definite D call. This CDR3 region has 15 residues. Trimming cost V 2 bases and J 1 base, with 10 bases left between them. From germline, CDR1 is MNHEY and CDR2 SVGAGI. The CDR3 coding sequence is TGTGCCAGCAGTTACGACTCCACGGGCACAGATACGCAGTATTTT. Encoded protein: CASSYDSTGTDTQYF.

CDR3 coding DNA: TGTGCCAGCAGTTACGGAATGAACACTGAAGCTTTCTTT. As protein: CASSYGMNTEAFF. The chain is built from TRBV6-5 and TRBJ1-1; D not resolved. This CDR3 is built from 13 residues. Germline V gene data show CDR1 as MNHEY and CDR2 as SVGAGI. V dropped 2 bases and J dropped 0 bases, with 4 bases sitting between them.

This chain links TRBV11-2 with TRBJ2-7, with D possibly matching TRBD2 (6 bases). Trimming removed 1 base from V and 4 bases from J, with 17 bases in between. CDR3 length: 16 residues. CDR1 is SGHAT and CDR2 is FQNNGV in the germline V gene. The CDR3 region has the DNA TGTGCCAGCAGCTTAGGGGCACGGGGGATTATTTACGAGCAGTACTTC. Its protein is CASSLGARGIIYEQYF.

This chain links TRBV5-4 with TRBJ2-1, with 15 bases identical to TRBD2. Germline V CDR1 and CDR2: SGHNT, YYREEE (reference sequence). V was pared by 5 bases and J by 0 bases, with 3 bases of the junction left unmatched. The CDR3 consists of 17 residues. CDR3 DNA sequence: TGTGCCAGCAGTGGGACTAGCGGGGGGAGCTCCTACAATGAGCAGTTCTTC. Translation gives CASSGTSGGSSYNEQFF.

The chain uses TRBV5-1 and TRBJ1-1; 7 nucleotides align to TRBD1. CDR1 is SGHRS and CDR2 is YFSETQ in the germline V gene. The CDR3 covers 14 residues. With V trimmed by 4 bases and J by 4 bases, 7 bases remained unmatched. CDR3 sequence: CASSGYRGSTEAFF. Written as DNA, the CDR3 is TGCGCCAGCAGCGGCTACAGGGGATCCACTGAAGCTTTCTTT.

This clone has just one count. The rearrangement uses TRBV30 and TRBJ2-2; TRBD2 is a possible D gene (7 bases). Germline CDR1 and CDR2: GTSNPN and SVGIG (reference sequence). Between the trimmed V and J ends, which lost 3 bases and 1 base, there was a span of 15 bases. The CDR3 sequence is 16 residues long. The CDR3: CAWRQGGARNTGELFF. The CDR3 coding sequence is TGTGCCTGGAGGCAAGGGGGGGCGCGGAACACCGGGGAGCTGTTTTTT.

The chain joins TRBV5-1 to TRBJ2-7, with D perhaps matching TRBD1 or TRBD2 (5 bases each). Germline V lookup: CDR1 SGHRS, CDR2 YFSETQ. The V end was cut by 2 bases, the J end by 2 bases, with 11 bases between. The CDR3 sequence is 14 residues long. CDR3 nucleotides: TGCGCCAGCAGCTTAACCGGGACCCCCTACGAGCAGTACTTC. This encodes CASSLTGTPYEQYF.

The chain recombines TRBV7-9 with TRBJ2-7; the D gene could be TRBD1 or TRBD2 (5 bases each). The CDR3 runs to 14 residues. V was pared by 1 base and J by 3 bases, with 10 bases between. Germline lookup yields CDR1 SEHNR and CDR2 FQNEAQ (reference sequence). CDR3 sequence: CASSLGGDLYEQYF. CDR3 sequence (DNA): TGTGCCAGCAGCTTAGGAGGGGATCTCTACGAGCAGTACTTC.

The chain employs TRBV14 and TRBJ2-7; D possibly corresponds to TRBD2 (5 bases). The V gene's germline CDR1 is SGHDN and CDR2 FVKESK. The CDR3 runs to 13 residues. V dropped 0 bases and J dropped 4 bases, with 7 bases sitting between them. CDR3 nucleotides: TGTGCCAGCAGCCAAGAGGACTCATACGAGCAGTACTTC. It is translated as CASSQEDSYEQYF.

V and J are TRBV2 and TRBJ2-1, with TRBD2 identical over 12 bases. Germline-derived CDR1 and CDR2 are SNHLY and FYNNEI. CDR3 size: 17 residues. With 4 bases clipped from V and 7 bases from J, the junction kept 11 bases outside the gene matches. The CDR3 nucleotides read TGTGCCAGCAGTGGCCCTCACCTAGCGGGGGGGTTTAATGAGCAGTTCTTC. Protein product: CASSGPHLAGGFNEQFF. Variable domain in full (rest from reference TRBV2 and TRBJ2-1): EPEVTQTPSHQVTQMGQEVILRCVPISNHLYFYWYRQILGQKVEFLVSFYNNEISEKSEIFDDQFSVERPDGSNFTLKIRSTKLEDSAMYFCASSGPHLAGGFNEQFFGPGTRLTVL.

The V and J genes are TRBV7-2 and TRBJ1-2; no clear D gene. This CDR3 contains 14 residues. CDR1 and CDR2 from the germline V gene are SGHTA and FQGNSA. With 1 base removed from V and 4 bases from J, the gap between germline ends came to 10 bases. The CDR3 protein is CASSLVGEPYGYTF. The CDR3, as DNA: TGTGCCAGCAGCTTAGTTGGGGAGCCCTATGGCTACACCTTC.

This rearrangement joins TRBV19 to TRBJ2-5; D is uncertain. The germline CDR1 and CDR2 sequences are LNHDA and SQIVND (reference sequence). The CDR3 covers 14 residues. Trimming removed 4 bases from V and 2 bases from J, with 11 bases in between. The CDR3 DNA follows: TGTGCCAGTAGTAAGACCGACGAACAAGAGACCCAGTACTTC. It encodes CASSKTDEQETQYF.

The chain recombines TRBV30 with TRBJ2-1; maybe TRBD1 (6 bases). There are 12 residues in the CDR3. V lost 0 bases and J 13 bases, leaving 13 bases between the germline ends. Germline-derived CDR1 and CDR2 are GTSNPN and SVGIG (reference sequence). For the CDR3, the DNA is TGTGCCTGGAGTGTACTGAGGGGGTTTCAGTTCTTC. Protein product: CAWSVLRGFQFF. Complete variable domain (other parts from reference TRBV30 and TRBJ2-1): SQTIHQWPATLVQPVGSPLSLECTVEGTSNPNLYWYRQAAGRGLQLLFYSVGIGQISSEVPQNLSASRPQDRQFILSSKKLLLSDSGFYLCAWSVLRGFQFFGPGTRLTVL.

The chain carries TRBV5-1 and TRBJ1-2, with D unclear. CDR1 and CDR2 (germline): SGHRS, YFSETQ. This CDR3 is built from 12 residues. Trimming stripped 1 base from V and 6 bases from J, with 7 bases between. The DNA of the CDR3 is TGCGCCAGCAGCTTGAATGGGAATGGCTACACCTTC. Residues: CASSLNGNGYTF.

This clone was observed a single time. The CDR3 bases are TGTGCCAGCAGCTCTCAGGGAAACTATGGCTACACCTTC. This codes for CASSSQGNYGYTF. The chain joins TRBV7-9 to TRBJ1-2; possibly TRBD1 for D (5 bases). CDR3 length: 13 amino acids. V gave up 4 bases and J gave up 2 bases, with 8 bases separating them. Germline CDR1 is SEHNR and CDR2 is FQNEAQ (reference sequence).

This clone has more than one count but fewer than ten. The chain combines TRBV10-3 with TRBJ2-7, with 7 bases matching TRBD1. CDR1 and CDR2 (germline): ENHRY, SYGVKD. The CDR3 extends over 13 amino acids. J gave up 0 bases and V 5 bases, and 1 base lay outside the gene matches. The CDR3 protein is CAISPGGSYEQYF. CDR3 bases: TGTGCCATCAGTCCAGGGGGCTCCTACGAGCAGTACTTC.

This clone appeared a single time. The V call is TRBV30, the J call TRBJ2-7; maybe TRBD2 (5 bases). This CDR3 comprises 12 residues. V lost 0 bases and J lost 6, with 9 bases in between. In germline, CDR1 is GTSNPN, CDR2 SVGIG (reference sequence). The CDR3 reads CAWSVRGREQYF. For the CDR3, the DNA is TGTGCCTGGAGTGTACGGGGTCGCGAGCAGTACTTC.

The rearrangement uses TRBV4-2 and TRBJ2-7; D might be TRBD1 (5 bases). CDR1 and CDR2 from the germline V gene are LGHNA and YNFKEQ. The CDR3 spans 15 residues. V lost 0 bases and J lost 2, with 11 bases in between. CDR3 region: CASSQDAQVTYEQYF. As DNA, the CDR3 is TGTGCCAGCAGCCAAGATGCACAGGTAACCTACGAGCAGTACTTC.

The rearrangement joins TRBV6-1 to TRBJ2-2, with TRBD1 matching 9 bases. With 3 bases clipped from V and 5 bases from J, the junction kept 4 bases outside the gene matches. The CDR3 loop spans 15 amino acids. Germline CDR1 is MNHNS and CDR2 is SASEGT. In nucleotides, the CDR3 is TGTGCCAGCAGTGAGATGGGACAGGGAACCGGGGAGCTGTTTTTT. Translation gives CASSEMGQGTGELFF.